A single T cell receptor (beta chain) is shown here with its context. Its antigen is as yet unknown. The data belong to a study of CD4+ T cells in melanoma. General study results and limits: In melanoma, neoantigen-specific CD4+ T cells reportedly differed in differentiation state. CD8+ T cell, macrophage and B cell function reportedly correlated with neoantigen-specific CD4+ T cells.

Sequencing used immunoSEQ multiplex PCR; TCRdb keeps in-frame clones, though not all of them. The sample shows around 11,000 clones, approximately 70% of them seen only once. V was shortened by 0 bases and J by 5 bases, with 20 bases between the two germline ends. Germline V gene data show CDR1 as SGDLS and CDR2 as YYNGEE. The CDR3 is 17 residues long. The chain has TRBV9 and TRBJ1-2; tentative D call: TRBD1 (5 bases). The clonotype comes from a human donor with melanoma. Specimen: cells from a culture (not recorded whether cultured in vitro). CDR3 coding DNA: TGTGCCAGCAGCGTAGAACCCGTGGGGAATTGGGGGTATGGCTACACCTTC. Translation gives CASSVEPVGNWGYGYTF.